Presented here are 15 T cell receptor beta chains from one specimen sequenced in a study of blood T cell repertoires in COVID-19. The table came from immunoSEQ multiplex PCR; TCRdb's copy has only in-frame clones and leaves some out. The sample holds some 120,000 clones; approximately 87% are singletons and the top ten take 2% to 2.5%. The specimen sequenced was peripheral blood. These TCRs come from a man under 40 with acute or convalescent COVID-19.

V and J are TRBV2 and TRBJ2-2; D call uncertain. This CDR3 is built from 11 residues. The germline gives CDR1 SNHLY, CDR2 FYNNEI. Trimming stripped 8 bases from V and 6 bases from J, with 7 bases between. The CDR3 DNA reads TGTGCCAGCGGGCGTTCCGGGGAGCTGTTTTTT. This encodes CASGRSGELFF.

This clone was recorded a few times. The chain has TRBV5-1 and TRBJ2-5; 7 bases are shared with TRBD2. CDR1 is SGHRS and CDR2 is YFSETQ in the germline V gene. The CDR3 extends over 15 amino acids. After removal of 0 bases from V and 2 bases from J, the junction contained 4 bases not matched to a gene. The CDR3 loop reads CASSLVGGKQETQYF. The CDR3 DNA reads TGCGCCAGCAGCTTGGTGGGGGGGAAACAAGAGACCCAGTACTTC.

The genes are TRBV7-9 and TRBJ2-3; possible D gene TRBD2, 5 bases. Germline assignment: CDR1 SEHNR and CDR2 FQNEAQ (reference sequence). With 5 bases removed from V and 0 bases from J, the gap between germline ends came to 12 bases. There are 15 residues in the CDR3. DNA of the CDR3: TGTGCCAGCAGCCCCGCCCGGGGTAGCACAGATACGCAGTATTTT. Translating gives CASSPARGSTDTQYF.

In its sample, this clone was seen a few times. The CDR3 nucleotides are TGTGCCAGCACCCCTCCACGGGGTGGAGACTACGAGCAGTACTTC. This gives the protein CASTPPRGGDYEQYF. The gene calls are TRBV6-5 and TRBJ2-7, with D possibly TRBD2 on 5 matching bases. CDR1 and CDR2 from the germline V gene are MNHEY and SVGAGI. This CDR3 comprises 15 residues. The germline V and J ends were trimmed by 7 bases and 3 bases, with 19 bases remaining between them.

The chain joins TRBV9 to TRBJ2-3, with 11 bases that match TRBD2. Germline CDR1 and CDR2: SGDLS and YYNGEE. The CDR3 spans 16 residues. V lost 3 bases to trimming and J lost 8 bases; unmatched junction nucleotides: 11. The CDR3 DNA sequence: TGTGCCAGCAGCGAAATACTAGCGGGAGTTGACGTTACGCAGTATTTT. Amino acids: CASSEILAGVDVTQYF.

This clone has just a few counts. The V call is TRBV12-3 or TRBV12-4, the J call TRBJ1-2; TRBD1 aligns across 8 bases. The J segment lost 6 bases and the V segment lost 4 bases, leaving 4 bases of the junction unmatched. The CDR3 has 13 residues. As DNA, the CDR3 is TGTGCCAGCAGTTCCGGACAGGGTGATGGCTACACCTTC. This sequence encodes CASSSGQGDGYTF.

The chain couples TRBV2 to TRBJ2-2, with 9 bases matching TRBD1. Germline V gene sequence: CDR1 SNHLY, CDR2 FYNNEI. The ends lost 7 bases at V and 5 bases at J; junction bases unmatched: 5. The CDR3 is 14 residues long. This CDR3 reads CASTGQGGTGELFF. The CDR3 region has the DNA TGTGCCAGCACGGGACAGGGCGGAACCGGGGAGCTGTTTTTT. The variable domain in full, with the rest retrieved from reference TRBV2 and TRBJ2-2, is EPEVTQTPSHQVTQMGQEVILRCVPISNHLYFYWYRQILGQKVEFLVSFYNNEISEKSEIFDDQFSVERPDGSNFTLKIRSTKLEDSAMYFCASTGQGGTGELFFGEGSRLTVL.

The chain recombines TRBV6-6 with TRBJ2-5; 8 bases align to TRBD1. The J segment lost 1 base and the V segment lost 6 bases, leaving 7 bases of the junction unmatched. Germline CDR1 reads MNHNY; CDR2 reads SVGAGI (reference sequence). The CDR3 is made up of 15 amino acids. This CDR3 reads CASRDPGTGQETQYF. Written as DNA, the CDR3 is TGTGCCAGCAGAGACCCCGGGACAGGCCAAGAGACCCAGTACTTC.

The chain carries TRBV14 and TRBJ1-2; D remains ambiguous. Germline CDR1 SGHDN, CDR2 FVKESK. The CDR3 runs 17 residues. V was shortened by 0 bases and J by 8 bases, with 22 bases between the two germline ends. The CDR3 spells CASSQEAAAPTLRGYTF. The CDR3 DNA reads TGTGCCAGCAGCCAAGAGGCGGCAGCCCCCACCCTTAGAGGCTACACCTTC.

V and J are TRBV10-3 and TRBJ1-5; D is possibly TRBD1 (6 bases). The CDR3 runs 15 residues. Per germline, CDR1 ENHRY and CDR2 SYGVKD. With 1 base removed from V and 1 base from J, the gap between germline ends came to 8 bases. The CDR3 nucleotides are TGTGCCATCAGTGAGTGGGGACAAAGCAATCAGCCCCAGCATTTT. It specifies CAISEWGQSNQPQHF.

The gene calls are TRBV19 and TRBJ2-1; TRBD2 matches 8 bases. V lost 4 bases to trimming and J lost 7 bases; unmatched junction nucleotides: 6. In germline, CDR1 is LNHDA, CDR2 SQIVND (reference sequence). The CDR3 covers 14 residues. CDR3 DNA sequence: TGTGCCAGTAGTAGAGGGACTAGTAAGAATGAGCAGTTCTTC. Amino acids: CASSRGTSKNEQFF.

The V call is TRBV25-1, the J call TRBJ2-7, with D possibly being TRBD2 (6 bases). CDR1 and CDR2 from the germline V gene are MGHDK and SYGVNS. The CDR3 has 13 residues. V was shortened by 4 bases and J by 3 bases, with 10 bases between the two germline ends. CDR3 amino acids: CASSVPSDYEQYV. The CDR3 bases are TGTGCCAGCAGTGTCCCTAGCGACTACGAGCAGTACGTC.

The chain is built from TRBV6-2 or TRBV6-3 and TRBJ2-3; TRBD1 agrees at 9 bases. The CDR3 has 13 amino acids. Per the germline V gene, CDR1 is MNHEY and CDR2 is SVGEGT. V gave up 5 bases and J gave up 6 bases; unmatched junction bases: 3. CDR3 in DNA: TGTGCCAGCAGTCGGGACAGGGACGATACGCAGTATTTT. Protein: CASSRDRDDTQYF.

The chain is built from TRBV6-6 and TRBJ1-4, with D unclear. The CDR3 has 13 amino acids. Germline V gene data show CDR1 as MNHNY and CDR2 as SVGAGI (reference sequence). Trimming removed 7 bases from V and 3 bases from J, with 9 bases in between. The CDR3 reads CASTRVANEKLFF. The DNA of the CDR3 is TGTGCCAGCACCCGAGTAGCTAATGAAAAACTGTTTTTT.

The chain joins TRBV3-1 (or the pseudogene TRBV3-2) to TRBJ2-3, with D maybe TRBD1 (6 bases). Per the germline V gene, CDR1 is LGHDT and CDR2 is YNNKEL (reference sequence). Trimming removed 8 bases at V and 7 bases at J, with 13 bases between. The CDR3 has 12 amino acids. CDR3 nucleotide sequence: TGTGCCAGCCAGCTCGGGACAAATACGCAGTATTTT. This codes for CASQLGTNTQYF.